These 24 T cell receptor beta chains came from one sample sequenced in a study of T-cell memory formation after mild COVID-19. Each CDR3 protein gets one entry after TCRdb re-called the 5' RACE reads with MiXCR. The sample yields under 300,000 distinct CDR3 sequences, 8.5% to 9.5% seen once. Material for sequencing was PBMCs or a T cell subset sorted from them (not recorded which). These receptors were obtained from a man younger than 35 who had mild COVID-19 (a few samples of this study predate the infection). Cell type and time point are not known.

This clonotype was observed at least ten times. The chain couples TRBV6-5 to TRBJ1-5, with D unclear. V lost 2 bases to trimming and J lost 0 bases, with 17 bases between them. The germline V gene encodes CDR1 MNHEY and CDR2 SVGAGI. The CDR3 spans 18 residues. This CDR3 is CASSYRAPGGYSNQPQHF. The DNA of the CDR3 is TGTGCCAGCAGTTACAGAGCCCCCGGAGGGTATAGCAATCAGCCCCAGCATTTT.

This clonotype was counted between two and nine times. V gene TRBV6-5 combines with J gene TRBJ2-7; D unresolved. Germline CDR1 MNHEY, CDR2 SVGAGI. The CDR3 consists of 14 residues. The ends were cut back, 5 bases at V and 1 base at J, with 12 bases in the middle. The CDR3 DNA sequence: TGTGCCAGCAGTCCAAGACGGACGTCCTACGAGCAGTACTTC. Translating gives CASSPRRTSYEQYF.

This clonotype has only a few counts. The chain combines TRBV27 with TRBJ2-5; D call uncertain. Per germline, CDR1 MNHEY and CDR2 SMNVEV (reference sequence). V was cut by 6 bases and J by 2 bases, with 16 bases left in between. CDR3 length: 15 residues. The CDR3 sequence: CASRSPEWAQETQYF. The CDR3 nucleotides read TGTGCCAGCAGATCGCCGGAGTGGGCTCAAGAGACCCAGTACTTC.

This chain uses TRBV7-2 with TRBJ2-7; 9 bases fit TRBD1. Germline CDR1 reads SGHTA; CDR2 reads FQGNSA. J was trimmed by 4 bases and V by 5 bases; bases with no gene match: 12. This CDR3 has 16 residues. CDR3: CASSASFAGQGYEQYF. CDR3 DNA sequence: TGTGCCAGCAGCGCCTCTTTCGCGGGACAGGGATACGAGCAGTACTTC.

The chain employs TRBV6-5 and TRBJ1-1; D perhaps matches TRBD1 (5 bases). The CDR3 contains 13 residues. V dropped 2 bases and J dropped 8 bases, with 12 bases sitting between them. The germline V gene has CDR1 MNHEY and CDR2 SVGAGI. The CDR3 nucleotides read TGTGCCAGCAGTTACAAGGGGCTGGGGGAAGCTTTCTTT. Its translation: CASSYKGLGEAFF.

This chain links TRBV5-5 with TRBJ2-2; 9 positions agree with TRBD1. Germline V CDR1 and CDR2: SGHKS, YYEKEE (reference sequence). The junction had 2 bases not matched to a gene; V was cut back by 2 bases and J by 3 bases. The length of the CDR3 is 15 residues. CDR3 residues: CASSFTGGDTGELFF. In DNA form, the CDR3 reads TGTGCCAGCAGCTTTACAGGGGGCGACACCGGGGAGCTGTTTTTT.

The chain links TRBV7-2 to TRBJ2-5; 11 bases align to TRBD2. The germline CDR1 and CDR2 sequences are SGHTA and FQGNSA. V lost 0 bases to trimming and J lost 2 bases; unmatched junction nucleotides: 5. The CDR3 is made up of 17 amino acids. This CDR3 is CASSLALAGGPQETQYF. As DNA, the CDR3 is TGTGCCAGCAGCTTAGCGCTAGCGGGGGGCCCACAAGAGACCCAGTACTTC.

The chain combines TRBV4-3 with TRBJ2-2; D gene uncertain. The CDR3 length is 15 residues. Trimming removed 0 bases from V and 4 bases from J, with 9 bases in between. Germline-derived CDR1 and CDR2 are LGHNA and YSLEER. The CDR3 region is CASSQDFSGTGELFF. CDR3 nucleotides: TGCGCCAGCAGCCAAGATTTTTCCGGCACCGGGGAGCTGTTTTTT.

This clonotype has just a few counts. The chain combines TRBV4-1 with TRBJ1-2; no clear D. With 4 bases removed from V and 3 bases from J, the gap between germline ends came to 18 bases. The germline V gene encodes CDR1 MGHRA and CDR2 YSYEKL. The CDR3 extends over 16 amino acids. CDR3 DNA: TGCGCCAGCAGCCGCTCCCCGGATCGGTTGTACTATGGCTACACCTTC. This gives the protein CASSRSPDRLYYGYTF.

This clonotype was detected only a few times. The V gene is TRBV2, the J gene TRBJ1-5; D not certain. The CDR3 runs to 14 residues. CDR1 and CDR2 (germline): SNHLY, FYNNEI. V was pared by 8 bases and J by 11 bases, with 22 bases between. The CDR3 protein is CASLEGGRRGAQHF. The DNA for the CDR3 is TGTGCCAGCCTGGAGGGAGGGCGACGTGGAGCCCAGCATTTT.

This clonotype has just a few counts. The chain has TRBV30 and TRBJ1-5, with a tentative D call TRBD1 (5 bases). Per germline, CDR1 GTSNPN and CDR2 SVGIG (reference sequence). The length of the CDR3 is 14 residues. The V end lost 2 bases, the J end lost 6 bases, and 14 bases lay between the germline ends. CDR3 amino acids: CAWSFDSRTQPQHF. DNA for the CDR3: TGTGCCTGGAGTTTCGACAGCCGCACTCAGCCCCAGCATTTT.

In this sample, this clonotype turned up a few times. The gene calls are TRBV7-2 and TRBJ2-5; 9 bases are shared with TRBD2. CDR3 length equals 15 residues. Per the germline V gene, CDR1 is SGHTA and CDR2 is FQGNSA. J gave up 3 bases and V 4 bases, and 6 bases lay outside the gene matches. Here the CDR3 DNA reads TGTGCCAGCAGCTCCGGGACTAGCAGAGAAGAGACCCAGTACTTC. Translation gives CASSSGTSREETQYF.

V usage is TRBV12-3 or TRBV12-4 and J usage is TRBJ2-2; D is ambiguous. The V gene lost 2 bases and the J gene lost 7 bases, with 8 bases spanning the gap. This CDR3 is built from 13 residues. The chain's CDR3 is CASSLQRSGELFF. The DNA for the CDR3 is TGTGCCAGCAGTTTACAACGGAGCGGGGAGCTGTTTTTT.

The chain carries TRBV5-1 and TRBJ2-7; 7 nucleotides match TRBD2. The CDR3 has 13 amino acids. From germline, CDR1 is SGHRS and CDR2 YFSETQ. The V and J ends lost 3 bases and 3 bases, in that order; junction bases with no gene match: 3. CDR3 sequence reads: CASSSLARYEQYF. DNA of the CDR3: TGCGCCAGCAGCTCACTAGCGCGCTACGAGCAGTACTTC.

This clonotype was found a few times. This chain uses TRBV2 with TRBJ2-7; tentatively, D is TRBD2 (6 bases). V lost 4 bases and J 2 bases, leaving 9 bases between the germline ends. The CDR3 is made up of 13 amino acids. Looked up from germline, CDR1 is SNHLY and CDR2 is FYNNEI. In DNA form, the CDR3 reads TGTGCCAGCAGTGGGGACTTCCCCTACGAGCAGTACTTC. Amino acids: CASSGDFPYEQYF.

Only a few counts were recorded for this clonotype. The chain has TRBV7-6 and TRBJ2-3; weak D call: TRBD2 (6 bases). CDR3 size: 13 residues. V shed 5 bases and J shed 2 bases, with 8 bases lying between them. CDR1 and CDR2 (germline): SGHVS, FNYEAQ. The CDR3: CASSSGPTDTQYF. CDR3 in DNA: TGTGCCAGCAGCAGCGGGCCCACAGATACGCAGTATTTT.

This chain joins TRBV5-1 and TRBJ2-1, with 8 bases fitting TRBD2. The CDR3 has 14 amino acids. Germline V gives CDR1 SGHRS, CDR2 YFSETQ. The V gene end was trimmed by 4 bases and the J gene end by 7 bases; junction bases not matched to a gene: 7. The CDR3 reads CASSPGTSWNEQFF. The CDR3 DNA reads as TGCGCCAGCAGCCCCGGGACTAGTTGGAATGAGCAGTTCTTC.

The chain employs TRBV6-2 or TRBV6-3 and TRBJ2-1, with D tentatively TRBD2 (6 bases). CDR3 length equals 13 residues. V shed 2 bases and J shed 9 bases, with 11 bases lying between them. Germline lookup yields CDR1 MNHEY and CDR2 SVGEGT. Written as DNA, the CDR3 is TGTGCCAGCAGTTACGTGGGGGGTAGTGAGCAGTTCTTC. It yields the protein CASSYVGGSEQFF.

In its sample, this clonotype was seen a few times. The genes are TRBV2 and TRBJ2-7; D ambiguous. Germline values: CDR1 SNHLY, CDR2 FYNNEI. V lost 8 bases and J 3 bases, leaving 11 bases between the germline ends. The length of the CDR3 is 12 residues. CDR3 region: CASRRQLYEQYV. DNA for the CDR3: TGTGCCAGCCGTAGACAACTCTACGAGCAGTACGTC.

This CDR3 reads CASTQGASDIQYF. CDR3 sequence (DNA): TGTGCCAGCACCCAGGGGGCGTCTGACATTCAGTACTTC. This chain links TRBV5-4 with TRBJ2-4, with 8 bases identical to TRBD1. The CDR3 totals 13 residues. Germline CDR1 reads SGHNT; CDR2 reads YYREEE (reference sequence). V was clipped by 6 bases and J by 8 bases; unmatched bases: 7.

This clonotype was seen more than once but under ten times. The chain carries TRBV6-5 and TRBJ2-2, with TRBD1 as a possible D gene (5 bases). The CDR3 sequence is 14 residues long. The germline gives CDR1 MNHEY, CDR2 SVGAGI. V lost 6 bases, J lost 4 bases, and 12 bases lay in between. CDR3 loop: CASSRAGSTGELFF. In nucleotides, the CDR3 is TGTGCCAGCAGCCGGGCAGGGTCCACCGGGGAGCTGTTTTTT.

This chain joins TRBV20-1 and TRBJ1-2; D ambiguous. The CDR3 extends over 16 amino acids. Trimming pared 5 bases from V and 0 bases from J, leaving 19 bases between. CDR1 and CDR2 from the germline V gene are DFQATT and SNEGSKA (reference sequence). The CDR3: CSAYYPGTESNYGYTF. The DNA of the CDR3 is TGCAGTGCTTACTACCCGGGAACAGAGTCTAACTATGGCTACACCTTC.

The table lists this clonotype with a few counts. V is TRBV4-2 and J is TRBJ2-2; D is unresolved. V was pared by 4 bases and J by 0 bases, with 12 bases between. The germline CDR1 and CDR2 sequences are LGHNA and YNFKEQ. The CDR3 has 16 amino acids. CDR3 loop: CASSLMGFANTGELFF. CDR3 DNA sequence: TGTGCCAGCAGCCTGATGGGATTCGCGAACACCGGGGAGCTGTTTTTT.

The V call is TRBV24-1, the J call TRBJ1-2; D remains ambiguous. Germline loops: CDR1 KGHDR, CDR2 SFDVKD. V lost 4 bases, J lost 7 bases, and 21 bases lay in between. The CDR3 extends over 16 amino acids. The CDR3 nucleotides read TGTGCCACCAGTGAACCAGGAGCTGAACTAAACGGTGGCTACACCTTC. Encoded protein: CATSEPGAELNGGYTF.